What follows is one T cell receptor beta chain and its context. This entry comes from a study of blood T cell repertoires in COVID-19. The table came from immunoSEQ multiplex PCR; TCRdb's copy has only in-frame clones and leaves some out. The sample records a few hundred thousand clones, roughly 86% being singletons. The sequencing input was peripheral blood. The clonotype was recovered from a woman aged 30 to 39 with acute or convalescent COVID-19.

In DNA form, the CDR3 reads TGTGCCAGCAGCCGGGACTTTAACACCGGGGAGCTGTTTTTT. Protein: CASSRDFNTGELFF. The V call is TRBV6-4, the J call TRBJ2-2; TRBD2 might be the D (6 bases). The V and J ends lost 6 bases and 2 bases respectively, with 10 bases between them. The CDR3 contains 14 residues. Looked up from germline, CDR1 is MRHNA and CDR2 is SNTAGT.